These 5 T cell receptor beta chains share one sample of origin, sequenced in a study of metastatic and nonmetastatic thyroid tumors. There were no patients who had received any treatment before thyroid surgery. MiXCR was used by TCRdb to re-call the PCR reads. The table records some 19,000 clones, 30% to 40% of them present only once. The sample taken for sequencing was tumor tissue. The receptors were gathered from a female donor with papillary thyroid cancer or a benign thyroid nodule (not recorded which). Some clones in this sample may be carry-over from other donors' samples.

This clone has only a few counts. The chain uses TRBV6-1 and TRBJ2-7; D may be TRBD1 (6 bases). The CDR3 is 15 amino acids. With 6 bases removed from V and 2 bases from J, the gap between germline ends came to 17 bases. Looked up from germline, CDR1 is MNHNS and CDR2 is SASEGT. CDR3 in amino acids: CASSPMDSRTYEQYF. The CDR3 DNA sequence: TGTGCCAGCAGCCCCATGGACAGCCGAACCTACGAGCAGTACTTC.

The gene calls are TRBV4-3 and TRBJ2-3; the D call may be TRBD1 or TRBD2 (6 bases each). Germline V gene lookup returns CDR1 LGHNA and CDR2 YSLEER. The CDR3 loop spans 15 amino acids. The V gene lost 0 bases and the J gene lost 5 bases, with 12 bases spanning the gap. The CDR3, as DNA: TGCGCCAGCAGCCAAGATCGGGGGCAGGGAGATACGCAGTATTTT. This translates into CASSQDRGQGDTQYF.

The CDR3 spells CASSLRDRAYNEQFF. As DNA, the CDR3 is TGTGCCAGCAGTCTCCGGGACAGGGCCTACAATGAGCAGTTCTTC. The rearrangement joins TRBV28 to TRBJ2-1; 9 bases match TRBD1. Germline lookup yields CDR1 MDHEN and CDR2 SYDVKM. This CDR3 region has 15 residues. The J segment lost 2 bases and the V segment lost 5 bases, leaving 4 bases of the junction unmatched.

This clone has only one observation. This rearrangement joins TRBV30 to TRBJ1-5; 8 bases match TRBD1. The CDR3 length is 14 residues. Trimming at V came to 5 bases and at J to 4 bases, leaving 7 bases not matched to a gene. Germline loops: CDR1 GTSNPN, CDR2 SVGIG (reference sequence). The CDR3 nucleotides read TGTGCCTGGTACTGGTGGACAGGGAATCAGCCCCAGCATTTT. Translated, it gives CAWYWWTGNQPQHF.

This chain joins TRBV5-1 and TRBJ2-1; 10 bases match TRBD2. V shed 1 base and J 7 bases; nucleotides not matched to a gene: 5. There are 15 residues in the CDR3. CDR1 and CDR2 (germline): SGHRS, YFSETQ. CDR3 coding DNA: TGCGCCAGCAGCTTGCTAGCGGGAGATTCAAATGAGCAGTTCTTC. It yields the protein CASSLLAGDSNEQFF.